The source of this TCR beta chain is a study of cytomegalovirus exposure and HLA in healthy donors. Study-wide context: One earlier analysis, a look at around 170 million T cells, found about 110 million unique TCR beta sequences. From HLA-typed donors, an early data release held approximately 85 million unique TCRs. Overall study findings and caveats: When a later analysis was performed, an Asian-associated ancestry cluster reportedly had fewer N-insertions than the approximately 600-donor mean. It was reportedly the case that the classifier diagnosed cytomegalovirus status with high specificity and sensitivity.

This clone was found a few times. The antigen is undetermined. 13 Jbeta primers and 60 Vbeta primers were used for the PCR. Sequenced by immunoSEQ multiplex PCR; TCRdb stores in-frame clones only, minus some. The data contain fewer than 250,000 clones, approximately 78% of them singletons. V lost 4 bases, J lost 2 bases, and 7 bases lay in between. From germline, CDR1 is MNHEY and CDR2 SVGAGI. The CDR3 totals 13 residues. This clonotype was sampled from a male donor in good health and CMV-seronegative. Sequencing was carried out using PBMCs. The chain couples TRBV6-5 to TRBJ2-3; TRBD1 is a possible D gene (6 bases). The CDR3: CASSWDTTDTQYF. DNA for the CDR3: TGTGCCAGCAGTTGGGACACCACAGATACGCAGTATTTT.